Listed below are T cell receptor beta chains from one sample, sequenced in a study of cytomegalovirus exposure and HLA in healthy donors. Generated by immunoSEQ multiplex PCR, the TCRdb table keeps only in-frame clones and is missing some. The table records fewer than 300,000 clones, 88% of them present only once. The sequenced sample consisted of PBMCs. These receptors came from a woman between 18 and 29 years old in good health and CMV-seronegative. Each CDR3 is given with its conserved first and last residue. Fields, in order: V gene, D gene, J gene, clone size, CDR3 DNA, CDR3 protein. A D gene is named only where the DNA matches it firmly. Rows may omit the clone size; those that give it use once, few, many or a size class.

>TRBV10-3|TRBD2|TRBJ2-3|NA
TGTGCCATCAGTAAACAGACTAGCAGGGCAGATACGCAGTATTTT
CAISKQTSRADTQYF
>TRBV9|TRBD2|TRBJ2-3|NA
TGTGCCAGCAGCGACCCCCTCCTGCGAGCGGGAGACACAGATACGCAGTATTTT
CASSDPLLRAGDTDTQYF
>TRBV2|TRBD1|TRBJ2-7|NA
TGTGCCAGCAGTGATATGCGACAGGGGGGGAACGAGCAGTACTTC
CASSDMRQGGNEQYF
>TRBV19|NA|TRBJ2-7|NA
TGTGCCAGTAGTAACGAGGGAACAGGGCCCTACGAGCAGTACTTC
CASSNEGTGPYEQYF
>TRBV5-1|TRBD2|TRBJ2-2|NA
TGCGCCAGCAGCACACTAGCGGGAGGGCCAATGGACACCGGGGAGCTGTTTTTT
CASSTLAGGPMDTGELFF
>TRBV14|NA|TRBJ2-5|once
TGTGCCAGCAGCCCGAGGGGGGAGACCCAGTACTTC
CASSPRGETQYF
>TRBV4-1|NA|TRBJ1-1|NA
TGCGCCAGCAGCTATGACGGGGGGGCGACTGAAGCTTTCTTT
CASSYDGGATEAFF
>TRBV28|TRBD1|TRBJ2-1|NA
TGTGCCAGCAGTTTAAGCGGACAGGGGGGGAATGAGCAGTTCTTC
CASSLSGQGGNEQFF
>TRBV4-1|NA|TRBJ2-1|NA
TGCGCCAGCAGCCAAGCAAACAGGGCCCTCCATGAGCAGTTCTTC
CASSQANRALHEQFF
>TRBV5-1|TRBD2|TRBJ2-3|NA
TGCGCCAGCAGCTTGGGACTAGCAACCCGCACAGATACGCAGTATTTT
CASSLGLATRTDTQYF
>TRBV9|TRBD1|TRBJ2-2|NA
TGTGCCAGCAGCGCAGCCGGGACAGGGACCACCGGGGAGCTGTTTTTT
CASSAAGTGTTGELFF
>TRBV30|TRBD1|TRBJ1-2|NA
TGTGCCTGGAGCTCGACAGGGGTTGGCTATGGCTACACCTTC
CAWSSTGVGYGYTF
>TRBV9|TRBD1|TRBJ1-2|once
TGTGCCAGCAGCCTGGGGACAGTCCCTAACTATGGCTACACCTTC
CASSLGTVPNYGYTF
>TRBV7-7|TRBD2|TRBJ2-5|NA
TGTGCTAGCAGCCCGGGACTAGCGGGAGGGCGGGAGACCCAGTACTTC
CASSPGLAGGRETQYF
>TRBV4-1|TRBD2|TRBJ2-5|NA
TGCGCCAGCAGTCTAATAGCGGGAGTTGGAGAGACCCAGTACTTC
CASSLIAGVGETQYF
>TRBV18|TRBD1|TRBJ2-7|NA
TGTGCCAGCTCACCGAGGACAGGGGACGGAAACTCTCCCTACGAGCAGTACTTC
CASSPRTGDGNSPYEQYF
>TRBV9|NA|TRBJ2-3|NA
TGTGCCAGCAGCCGGGACACAGGAGATACGCAGTATTTT
CASSRDTGDTQYF
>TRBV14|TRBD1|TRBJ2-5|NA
TGTGCCAGCAGCCAGAGGGACAGGGGGCTTGAGACCCAGTACTTC
CASSQRDRGLETQYF
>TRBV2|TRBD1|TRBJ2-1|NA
TGTGCCAGCAGGAGGGGGACAGGGAAATACAATGAGCAGTTCTTC
CASRRGTGKYNEQFF
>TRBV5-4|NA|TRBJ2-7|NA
TGTGCCAGCAGCCGTAAGCCGGGAGAGTACGAGCAGTACTTC
CASSRKPGEYEQYF
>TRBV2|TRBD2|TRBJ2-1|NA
TGTGCCAGCAGGGGACTAGCGGGAGGGCCTGAGCAGTTCTTC
CASRGLAGGPEQFF
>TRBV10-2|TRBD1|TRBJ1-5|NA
TGCGCCAGCAGCGGACAGGGCCAGCCCCAGCATTTT
CASSGQGQPQHF
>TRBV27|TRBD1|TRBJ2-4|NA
TGTGCCAGCAGTAGGACACGGGACAGATTAACTGCCAAAAACATTCAGTACTTC
CASSRTRDRLTAKNIQYF
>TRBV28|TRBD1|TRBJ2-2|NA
TGTGCCAGCAGTTTATTCGGGACAGCTGACACCGGGGAGCTGTTTTTT
CASSLFGTADTGELFF
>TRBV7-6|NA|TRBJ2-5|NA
TGTGCCAGCACCCTGACTGGTACCCAGTACTTC
CASTLTGTQYF
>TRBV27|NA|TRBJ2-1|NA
TGTGCCAGCAGTGTGGGAGACTGGAATGAGCAGTTCTTC
CASSVGDWNEQFF
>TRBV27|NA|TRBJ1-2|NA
TGTGCCAGCAGTTTAACGGGGACTAACTATGGCTACACCTTC
CASSLTGTNYGYTF
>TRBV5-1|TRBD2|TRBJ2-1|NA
TGCGCCAGCAGCCTCCTTACGGGGGGACTAGCGGGAGGGAGAGATGAGCAGTTCTTC
CASSLLTGGLAGGRDEQFF
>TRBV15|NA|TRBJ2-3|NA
TGTGCCACCGGGGGACATGGGACAGATACGCAGTATTTT
CATGGHGTDTQYF
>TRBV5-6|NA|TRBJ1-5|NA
TGTGCCAGCAGCTTGCAATCTCAGCCCCAGCATTTT
CASSLQSQPQHF
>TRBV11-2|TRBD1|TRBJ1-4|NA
TGTGCCAGCAGCTCGCGACCCAGTACCGGGACAGTCAATGAAAAACTGTTTTTT
CASSSRPSTGTVNEKLFF
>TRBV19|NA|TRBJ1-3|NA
TGTGCCAGTACGTGGGGGGCTGGAAACACCATATATTTT
CASTWGAGNTIYF
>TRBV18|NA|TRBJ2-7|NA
TGTGCCAGCTCACTGATAGACAACTCCTACGAGCAGTACTTC
CASSLIDNSYEQYF
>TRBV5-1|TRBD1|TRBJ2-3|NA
TGCGCCAGCAGCCCAGGGGGCGTGGTGACAGATACGCAGTATTTT
CASSPGGVVTDTQYF
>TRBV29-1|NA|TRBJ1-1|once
TGCAGCGCTGCTAACAACCCCGGAGGGGCTGGCACTGAAGCTTTCTTT
CSAANNPGGAGTEAFF
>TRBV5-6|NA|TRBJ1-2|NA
TGTGCCAGCAGCTTATCGCCTCGGAGGACGAACTATGGCTACACCTTC
CASSLSPRRTNYGYTF
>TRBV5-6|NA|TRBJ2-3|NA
TGTGCCAGCAGCTTTCAACCAGGGGCGGCAGATACGCAGTATTTT
CASSFQPGAADTQYF
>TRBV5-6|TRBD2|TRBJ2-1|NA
TGTGCCAGCAGCCTACTAGCGGTACACAATGAGCAGTTCTTC
CASSLLAVHNEQFF
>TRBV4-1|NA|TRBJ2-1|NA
TGCGCCAGCAGCCAAGAACCAGCGGTCTCCTACAATGAGCAGTTCTTC
CASSQEPAVSYNEQFF
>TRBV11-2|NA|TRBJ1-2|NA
TGTGCCAGCAGCTCAACAAACTATGGCTACACCTTC
CASSSTNYGYTF